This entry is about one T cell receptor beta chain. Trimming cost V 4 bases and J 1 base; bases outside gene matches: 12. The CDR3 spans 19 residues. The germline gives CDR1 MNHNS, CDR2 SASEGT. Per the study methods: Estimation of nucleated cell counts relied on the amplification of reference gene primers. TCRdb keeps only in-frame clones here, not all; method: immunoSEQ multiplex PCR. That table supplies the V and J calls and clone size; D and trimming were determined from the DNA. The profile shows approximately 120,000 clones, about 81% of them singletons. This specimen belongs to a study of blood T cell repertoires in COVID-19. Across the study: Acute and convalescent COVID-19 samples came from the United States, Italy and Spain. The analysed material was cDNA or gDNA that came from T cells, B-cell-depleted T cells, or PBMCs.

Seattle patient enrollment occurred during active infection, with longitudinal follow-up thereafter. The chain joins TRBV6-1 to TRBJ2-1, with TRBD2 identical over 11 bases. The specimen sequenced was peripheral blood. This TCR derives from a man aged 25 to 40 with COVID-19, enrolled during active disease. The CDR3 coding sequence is TGTGCCAGCAGTGTTCCACTAGCGGGAGTGCTACTTTCCTACAATGAGCAGTTCTTC. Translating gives CASSVPLAGVLLSYNEQFF.